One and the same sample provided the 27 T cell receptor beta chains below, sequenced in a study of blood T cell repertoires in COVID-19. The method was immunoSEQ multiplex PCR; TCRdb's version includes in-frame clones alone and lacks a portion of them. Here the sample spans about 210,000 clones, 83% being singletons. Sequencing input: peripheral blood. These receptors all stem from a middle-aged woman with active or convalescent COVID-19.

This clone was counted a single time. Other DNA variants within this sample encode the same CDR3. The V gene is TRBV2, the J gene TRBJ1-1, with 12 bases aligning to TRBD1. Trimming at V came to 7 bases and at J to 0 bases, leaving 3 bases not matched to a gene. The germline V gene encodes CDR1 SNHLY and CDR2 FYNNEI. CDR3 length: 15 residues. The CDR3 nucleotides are TGTGCCAGCACCGGGACAGGGGGCATGAACACTGAAGCTTTCTTT. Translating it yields CASTGTGGMNTEAFF. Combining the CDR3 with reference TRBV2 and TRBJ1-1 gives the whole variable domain EPEVTQTPSHQVTQMGQEVILRCVPISNHLYFYWYRQILGQKVEFLVSFYNNEISEKSEIFDDQFSVERPDGSNFTLKIRSTKLEDSAMYFCASTGTGGMNTEAFFGQGTRLTVV.

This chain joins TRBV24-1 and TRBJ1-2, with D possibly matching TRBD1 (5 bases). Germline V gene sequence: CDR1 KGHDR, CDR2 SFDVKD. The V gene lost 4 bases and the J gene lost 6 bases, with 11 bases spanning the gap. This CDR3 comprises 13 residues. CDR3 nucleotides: TGTGCCACCAGTGAGGGGGGGAGGAATGGCTACACCTTC. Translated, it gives CATSEGGRNGYTF.

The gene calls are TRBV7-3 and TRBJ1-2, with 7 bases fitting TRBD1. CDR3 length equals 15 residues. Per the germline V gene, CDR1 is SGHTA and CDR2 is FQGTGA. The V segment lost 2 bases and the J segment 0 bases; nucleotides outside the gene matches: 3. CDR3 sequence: CASSLGQAANYGYTF. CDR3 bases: TGTGCCAGCAGCTTAGGACAGGCTGCTAACTATGGCTACACCTTC.

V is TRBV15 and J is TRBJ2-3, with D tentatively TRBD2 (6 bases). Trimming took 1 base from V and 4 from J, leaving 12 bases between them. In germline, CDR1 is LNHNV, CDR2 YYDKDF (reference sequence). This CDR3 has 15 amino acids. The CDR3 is CATSRVAGLADTQYF. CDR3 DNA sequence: TGTGCCACCAGCAGAGTGGCGGGACTGGCAGATACGCAGTATTTT.

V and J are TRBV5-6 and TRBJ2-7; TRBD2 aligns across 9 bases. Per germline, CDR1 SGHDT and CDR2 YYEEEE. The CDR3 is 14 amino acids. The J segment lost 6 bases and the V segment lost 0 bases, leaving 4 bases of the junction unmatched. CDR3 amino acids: CASSLVLAGLEQYF. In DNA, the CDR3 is TGTGCCAGCAGCTTGGTACTAGCGGGTCTCGAGCAGTACTTC.

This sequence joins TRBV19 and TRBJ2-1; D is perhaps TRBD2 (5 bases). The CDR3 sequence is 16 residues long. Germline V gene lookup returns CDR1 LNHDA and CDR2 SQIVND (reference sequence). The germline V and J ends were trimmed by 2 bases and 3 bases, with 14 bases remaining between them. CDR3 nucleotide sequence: TGTGCCAGTAGTATATACCTCGTCACTAGCTACAATGAGCAGTTCTTC. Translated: CASSIYLVTSYNEQFF.

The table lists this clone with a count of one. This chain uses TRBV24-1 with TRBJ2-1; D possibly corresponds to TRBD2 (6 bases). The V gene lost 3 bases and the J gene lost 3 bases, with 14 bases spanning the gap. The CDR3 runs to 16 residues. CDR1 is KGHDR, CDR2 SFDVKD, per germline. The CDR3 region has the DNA TGTGCCACCAGTGATCGAATTAGCGGAAACTACAATGAGCAGTTCTTC. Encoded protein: CATSDRISGNYNEQFF.

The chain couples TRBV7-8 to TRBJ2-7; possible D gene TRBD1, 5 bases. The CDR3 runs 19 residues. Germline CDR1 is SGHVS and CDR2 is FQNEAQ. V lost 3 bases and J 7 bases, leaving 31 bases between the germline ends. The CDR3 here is CASSFPRSVKGHYLGEQYF. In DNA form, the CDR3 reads TGTGCCAGCAGCTTCCCCCGATCAGTTAAAGGACACTACCTTGGGGAGCAGTACTTC.

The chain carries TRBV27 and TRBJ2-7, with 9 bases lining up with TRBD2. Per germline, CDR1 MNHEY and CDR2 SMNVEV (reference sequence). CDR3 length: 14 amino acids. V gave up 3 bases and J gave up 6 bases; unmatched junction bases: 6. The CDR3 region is CASSLGLAGTEQYF. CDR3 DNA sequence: TGTGCCAGCAGTTTGGGACTAGCTGGGACCGAGCAGTACTTC.

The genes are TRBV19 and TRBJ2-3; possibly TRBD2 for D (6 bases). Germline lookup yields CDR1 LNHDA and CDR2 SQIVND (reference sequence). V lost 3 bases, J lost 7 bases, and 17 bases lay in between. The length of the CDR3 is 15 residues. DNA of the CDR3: TGTGCCAGTAGTATTCGTGGGGGGAGGAGTAATACGCAGTATTTT. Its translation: CASSIRGGRSNTQYF.

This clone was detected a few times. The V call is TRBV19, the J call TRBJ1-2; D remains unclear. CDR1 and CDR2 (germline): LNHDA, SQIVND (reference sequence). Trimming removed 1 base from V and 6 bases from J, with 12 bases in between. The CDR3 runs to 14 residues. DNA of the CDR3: TGTGCCAGTAGTATAGGCTCAGGAGGTCATGGCTACACCTTC. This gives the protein CASSIGSGGHGYTF.

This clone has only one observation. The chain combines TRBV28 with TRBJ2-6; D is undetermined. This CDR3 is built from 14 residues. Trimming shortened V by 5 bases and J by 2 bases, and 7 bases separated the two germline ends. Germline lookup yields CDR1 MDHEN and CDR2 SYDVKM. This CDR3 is CASSERAGANVLTF. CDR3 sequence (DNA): TGTGCCAGCAGTGAAAGAGCTGGGGCCAACGTCCTGACTTTC.

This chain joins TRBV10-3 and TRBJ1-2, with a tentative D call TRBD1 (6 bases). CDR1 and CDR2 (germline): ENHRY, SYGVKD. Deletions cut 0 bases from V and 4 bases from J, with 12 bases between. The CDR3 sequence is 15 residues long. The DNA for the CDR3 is TGTGCCATCAGTGAGTCCCCGGACAGTACCTATGGCTACACCTTC. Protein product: CAISESPDSTYGYTF.

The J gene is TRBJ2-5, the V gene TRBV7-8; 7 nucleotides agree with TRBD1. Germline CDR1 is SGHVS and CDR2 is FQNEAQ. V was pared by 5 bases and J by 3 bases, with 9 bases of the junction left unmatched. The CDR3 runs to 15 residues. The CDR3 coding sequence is TGTGCCAGCAGCCTTCGACAGGGTATGGAAGAGACCCAGTACTTC. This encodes CASSLRQGMEETQYF.

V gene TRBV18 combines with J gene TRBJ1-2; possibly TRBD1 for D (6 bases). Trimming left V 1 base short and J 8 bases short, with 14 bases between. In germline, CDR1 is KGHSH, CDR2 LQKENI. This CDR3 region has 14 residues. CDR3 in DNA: TGTGCCAGCTCACCACAAGGACAGCCCGGAGGCTACACCTTC. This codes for CASSPQGQPGGYTF.

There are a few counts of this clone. The CDR3 nucleotides are TGTGCCAGCAGTTCACTCCACAGGGGTGACACCGGGGAGCTGTTTTTT. This translates into CASSSLHRGDTGELFF. The gene calls are TRBV6-6 and TRBJ2-2, with TRBD1 matching over 7 bases. The CDR3 is 16 residues long. With 4 bases clipped from V and 3 bases from J, the junction kept 8 bases outside the gene matches. Germline CDR1 MNHNY, CDR2 SVGAGI (reference sequence).

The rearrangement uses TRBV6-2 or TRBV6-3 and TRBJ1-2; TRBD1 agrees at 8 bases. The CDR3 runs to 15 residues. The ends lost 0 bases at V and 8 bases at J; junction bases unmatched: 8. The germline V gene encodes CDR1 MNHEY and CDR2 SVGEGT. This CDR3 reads CASSYSADRVGGYTF. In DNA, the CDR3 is TGTGCCAGCAGTTACTCTGCGGACAGGGTGGGCGGCTACACCTTC.

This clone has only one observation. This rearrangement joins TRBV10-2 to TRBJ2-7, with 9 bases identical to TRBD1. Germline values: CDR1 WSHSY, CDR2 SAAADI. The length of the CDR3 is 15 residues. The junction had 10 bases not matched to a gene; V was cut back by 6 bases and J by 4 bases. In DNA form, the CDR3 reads TGCGCCAGCAGGGGATTCGGGACAGGGAAGTACGAGCAGTACTTC. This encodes CASRGFGTGKYEQYF.

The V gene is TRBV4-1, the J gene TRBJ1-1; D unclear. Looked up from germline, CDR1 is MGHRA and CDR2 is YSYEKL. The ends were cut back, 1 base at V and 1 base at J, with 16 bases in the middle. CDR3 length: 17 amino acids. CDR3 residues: CASSQAVREIRNTEAFF. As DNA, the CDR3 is TGCGCCAGCAGCCAAGCCGTGCGGGAGATCAGGAACACTGAAGCTTTCTTT.

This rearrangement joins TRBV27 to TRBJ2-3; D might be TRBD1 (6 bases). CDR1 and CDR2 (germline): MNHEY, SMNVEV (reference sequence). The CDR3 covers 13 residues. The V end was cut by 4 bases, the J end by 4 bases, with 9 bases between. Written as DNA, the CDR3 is TGTGCCAGCAGTTATACAGGGTCAGATACGCAGTATTTT. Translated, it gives CASSYTGSDTQYF.

This CDR3 reads CASSRALAGENEQFF. CDR3 nucleotides: TGTGCCAGCAGCCGCGCGTTAGCGGGGGAGAATGAGCAGTTCTTC. The V gene is TRBV28, the J gene TRBJ2-1; 9 bases align to TRBD2. Per the germline V gene, CDR1 is MDHEN and CDR2 is SYDVKM. V lost 6 bases and J lost 7; bases outside the gene matches: 10. The CDR3 has 15 residues. Drawing the rest from reference TRBV28 and TRBJ2-1, the complete variable domain is DVKVTQSSRYLVKRTGEKVFLECVQDMDHENMFWYRQDPGLGLRLIYFSYDVKMKEKGDIPEGYSVSREKKERFSLILESASTNQTSMYLCASSRALAGENEQFFGPGTRLTVL.

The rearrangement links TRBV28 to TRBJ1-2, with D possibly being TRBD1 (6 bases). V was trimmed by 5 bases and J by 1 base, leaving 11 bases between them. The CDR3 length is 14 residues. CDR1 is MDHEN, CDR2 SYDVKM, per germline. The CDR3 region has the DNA TGTGCCAGCAGTACGGACAGAAATAACTATGGCTACACCTTC. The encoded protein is CASSTDRNNYGYTF.

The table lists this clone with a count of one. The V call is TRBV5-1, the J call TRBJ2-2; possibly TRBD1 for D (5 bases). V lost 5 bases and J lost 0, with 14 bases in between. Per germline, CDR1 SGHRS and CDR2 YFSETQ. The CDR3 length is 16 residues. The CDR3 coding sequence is TGCGCCAGCAGGGGTCTAGGGGCTACGAACACCGGGGAGCTGTTTTTT. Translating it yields CASRGLGATNTGELFF.

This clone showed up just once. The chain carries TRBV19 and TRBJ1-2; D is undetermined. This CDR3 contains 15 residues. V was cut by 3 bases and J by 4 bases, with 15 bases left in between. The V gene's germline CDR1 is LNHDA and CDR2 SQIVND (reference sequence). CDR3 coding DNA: TGTGCCAGTAGTATGGACTTCCCGGACGGCTATGGCTACACCTTC. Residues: CASSMDFPDGYGYTF.

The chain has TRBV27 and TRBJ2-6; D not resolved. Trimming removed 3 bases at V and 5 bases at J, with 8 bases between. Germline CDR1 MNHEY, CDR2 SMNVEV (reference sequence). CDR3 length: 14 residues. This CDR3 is CASSFGQRANVLTF. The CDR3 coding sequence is TGTGCCAGCAGTTTTGGGCAGCGGGCCAACGTCCTGACTTTC.

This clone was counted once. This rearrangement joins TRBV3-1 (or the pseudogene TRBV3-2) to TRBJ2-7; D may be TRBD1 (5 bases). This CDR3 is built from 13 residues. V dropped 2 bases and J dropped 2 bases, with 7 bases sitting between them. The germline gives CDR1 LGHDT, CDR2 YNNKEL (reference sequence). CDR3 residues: CASSQPGPYEQYF. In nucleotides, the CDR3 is TGTGCCAGCAGCCAACCAGGGCCCTACGAGCAGTACTTC.

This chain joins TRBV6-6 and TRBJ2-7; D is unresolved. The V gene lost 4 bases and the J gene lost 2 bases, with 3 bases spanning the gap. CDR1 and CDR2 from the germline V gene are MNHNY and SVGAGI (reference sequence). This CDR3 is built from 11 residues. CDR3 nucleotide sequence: TGTGCCAGCAGTTCCGCCTACGAGCAGTACTTC. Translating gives CASSSAYEQYF.